This TCR beta chain was sequenced during a study of patients and donors after allogeneic stem cell transplantation. CDR1 and CDR2 from the germline V gene are DFQATT and SNEGSKA (reference sequence). Trimming left V 1 base short and J 3 bases short, with 19 bases between. The CDR3 extends over 17 amino acids. TCRdb passed the RT-PCR reads through MiXCR, listing each CDR3 protein once. The table has around 29,000 distinct CDR3 sequences, around 40% seen once. V usage is TRBV20-1 and J usage is TRBJ1-5, with D hard to call. The source of this sequence is a human donor who was either an allogeneic HSCT recipient or a stem cell or donor lymphocyte infusion donor (not recorded which). It is not recorded whose cells these are; they may come from a transplant donor. Sequencing was done on a sample of blood, either unsorted or a sorted T cell fraction (not recorded which). The CDR3 coding sequence is TGCAGTGCTAGAGCTAAACGAGACCTGGGTCCCAATCAGCCCCAGCATTTT. This sequence encodes CSARAKRDLGPNQPQHF.